A selection of T cell receptor beta chains follows, all from one sample in a study of cytomegalovirus exposure and HLA in healthy donors. This table comes from immunoSEQ multiplex PCR, and its TCRdb copy is limited to in-frame clones, with some not included. The sample lists around 100,000 clones, 55% to 75% occurring once. Sequencing was done on a sample of PBMCs. All receptors derive from a man aged 25 to 40 in good health and CMV-seropositive. Each CDR3 is given with its conserved first and last residue. Fields, in order: V gene, clone size, D gene, J gene, CDR3 DNA, CDR3 protein. A D gene is named only where the DNA matches it firmly. Rows give clone size only sometimes, using once, few, many, or a class for an expanded clone.

TRBV4-2	NA	NA	TRBJ2-1	TGTGCCAGCAGCCAAGACCTGCTAGGTTACAATGAGCAGTTCTTC	CASSQDLLGYNEQFF
TRBV14	NA	TRBD2	TRBJ2-2	TGTGCCAGCAGCCAATCACTAGCGCTGAACACCGGGGAGCTGTTTTTT	CASSQSLALNTGELFF
TRBV6-1	NA	NA	TRBJ1-5	TGTGCCAGCCGGACAGAGAATCAGCCCCAGCATTTT	CASRTENQPQHF
TRBV7-8	NA	TRBD1	TRBJ2-7	TGTGCCAGCAGCGTCTACAGGGGGTTCTACGAGCAGTACTTC	CASSVYRGFYEQYF
TRBV4-1	few	NA	TRBJ2-6	TGCGCCAGCAGCCAAGTACAGGTCGGCTCTGGGGCCAACGTCCTGACTTTC	CASSQVQVGSGANVLTF
TRBV11-2	NA	TRBD1	TRBJ1-5	TGTGCCAGCCACGGGACAGGGGAACGCAATCAGCCCCAGCATTTT	CASHGTGERNQPQHF
TRBV6-5	NA	NA	TRBJ1-2	TGTGCCAGCAGCCCCGTCCTTAACTATGGCTACACCTTC	CASSPVLNYGYTF
TRBV2	NA	NA	TRBJ1-6	TGTGCCAGCAGGCCCCGTTTGAGAGATAATTCACCCCTCCACTTT	CASRPRLRDNSPLHF
TRBV6-5	few	TRBD2	TRBJ2-1	TGTGCCAGCAGTTACTCGGGGGGGGTCATCAATGAGCAGTTCTTC	CASSYSGGVINEQFF
TRBV5-1	NA	NA	TRBJ2-5	TGCGCCAGCAGCCGGGGGTCGGCGGAGACCCAGTACTTC	CASSRGSAETQYF
TRBV5-8	NA	NA	TRBJ2-5	TGTGCCAGCCCCGACGGGGTCCAAGTAGAGACCCAGTACTTC	CASPDGVQVETQYF
TRBV2	NA	TRBD2	TRBJ2-7	TGTGCCAGCAGCTCACGGACTAGCGGGGCTGTGCAGTACTTC	CASSSRTSGAVQYF
TRBV7-8	few	NA	TRBJ1-3	TGTGCCAGCAGCTTCCTTCGACAGACCTCTGGAAACACCATATATTTT	CASSFLRQTSGNTIYF
TRBV7-9	NA	NA	TRBJ1-2	TGTTCCAGCAGCCCAGCGTTGGCTGCCCAGTATGGCTACACCTTC	CSSSPALAAQYGYTF
TRBV19	NA	NA	TRBJ2-5	TGTGCCACTAAAGGAGCAGGGGAGACCCAGTACTTC	CATKGAGETQYF
TRBV6-6	NA	TRBD1	TRBJ2-7	TGTGCCAGCAGTCCGGGACAGATGTCCTACGAGCAGTACTTC	CASSPGQMSYEQYF
TRBV6-1	once	NA	TRBJ2-7	TGTGCCAGCAGTGAATACGCCCAAGGGGGGCAGTACTTC	CASSEYAQGGQYF
TRBV6-6	NA	NA	TRBJ2-5	TGTGCCACCACATCCCCCCAAGAGACCCAGTACTTC	CATTSPQETQYF
TRBV5-1	once	TRBD2	TRBJ2-5	TGCGCCAGCAGCTACCTACTAGCGGGGGGGCTGGAGACCCAGTACTTC	CASSYLLAGGLETQYF
TRBV6-5	NA	NA	TRBJ1-6	TGTGCCAGCAGTTACTTGCAGGGAAATAATTCACCCCTCCACTTT	CASSYLQGNNSPLHF
TRBV7-2	NA	NA	TRBJ1-1	TGTGCCAGCAGCCGGGGGGGTTACACTGAAGCTTTCTTT	CASSRGGYTEAFF
TRBV5-5	NA	TRBD1	TRBJ1-1	TGTGCCAGCAGCCGTGGGACAGGGGTGTCGGACACTGAAGCTTTCTTT	CASSRGTGVSDTEAFF
TRBV19	NA	TRBD2	TRBJ2-1	TGTGCCAGTAGTGCCCTAGCGGGGGGGCCTATGTTCTTC	CASSALAGGPMFF
TRBV19	NA	TRBD1	TRBJ1-5	TGTGCCAGTAGTCTGGGACAGGGTGGACGGCAGCCCCAGCATTTT	CASSLGQGGRQPQHF
TRBV2	NA	TRBD1	TRBJ1-6	TGTGCCAGCAGAGGGAGGGGGACAGGCGGCTCACCCCTCCACTTT	CASRGRGTGGSPLHF
TRBV9	NA	NA	TRBJ1-2	TGTGCCAGCAGCGTAGAGGAGGGTCTCCATGGCTACACCTTC	CASSVEEGLHGYTF